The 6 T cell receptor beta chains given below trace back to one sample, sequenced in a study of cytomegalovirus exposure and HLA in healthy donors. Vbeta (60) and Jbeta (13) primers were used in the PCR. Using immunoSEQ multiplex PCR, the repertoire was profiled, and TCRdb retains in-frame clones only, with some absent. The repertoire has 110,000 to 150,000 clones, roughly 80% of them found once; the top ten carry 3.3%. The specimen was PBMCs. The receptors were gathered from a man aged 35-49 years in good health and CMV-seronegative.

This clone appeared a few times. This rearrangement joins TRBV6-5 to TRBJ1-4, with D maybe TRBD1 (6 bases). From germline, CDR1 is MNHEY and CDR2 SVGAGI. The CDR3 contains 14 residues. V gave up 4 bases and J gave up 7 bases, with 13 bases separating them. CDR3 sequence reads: CASSSGAGGEKLFF. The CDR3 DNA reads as TGTGCCAGCAGTTCGGGGGCGGGGGGTGAAAAACTGTTTTTT.

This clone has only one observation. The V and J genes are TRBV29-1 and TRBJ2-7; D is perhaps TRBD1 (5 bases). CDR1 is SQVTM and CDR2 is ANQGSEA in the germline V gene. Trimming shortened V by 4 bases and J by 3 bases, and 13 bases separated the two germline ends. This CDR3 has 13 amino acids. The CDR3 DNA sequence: TGCAGCGTTGGGACCCCCGACAGCTACGAGCAGTACTTC. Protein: CSVGTPDSYEQYF.

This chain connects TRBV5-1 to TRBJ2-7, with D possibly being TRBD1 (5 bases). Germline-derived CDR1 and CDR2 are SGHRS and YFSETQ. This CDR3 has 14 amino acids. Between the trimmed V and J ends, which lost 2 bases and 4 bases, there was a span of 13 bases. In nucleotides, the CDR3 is TGCGCCAGCAGCTTTGGGGCCGTAATATACGAGCAGTACTTC. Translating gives CASSFGAVIYEQYF.

As DNA, the CDR3 is TGTGCCTGGAGTTTCTCTAGCACAGATACGCAGTATTTT. Translating it yields CAWSFSSTDTQYF. V usage is TRBV30 and J usage is TRBJ2-3; D not certain. Germline V lookup: CDR1 GTSNPN, CDR2 SVGIG (reference sequence). The germline V and J ends were trimmed by 2 bases and 0 bases, with 6 bases remaining between them. The CDR3 has 13 amino acids.

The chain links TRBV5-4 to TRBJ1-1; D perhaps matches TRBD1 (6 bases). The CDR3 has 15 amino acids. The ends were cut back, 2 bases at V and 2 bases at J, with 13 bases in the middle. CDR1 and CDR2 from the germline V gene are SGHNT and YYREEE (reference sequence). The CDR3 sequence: CASSFGRGLNTEAFF. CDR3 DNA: TGTGCCAGCAGCTTTGGCAGGGGTCTTAACACTGAAGCTTTCTTT.

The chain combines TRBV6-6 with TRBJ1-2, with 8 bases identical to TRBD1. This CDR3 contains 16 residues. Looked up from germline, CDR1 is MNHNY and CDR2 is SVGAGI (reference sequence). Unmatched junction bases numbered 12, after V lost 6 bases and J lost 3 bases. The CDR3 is CASSAGQGRRHYGYTF. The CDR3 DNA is TGTGCCAGCAGCGCCGGACAGGGCCGTCGCCACTATGGCTACACCTTC.